This T cell receptor beta chain is drawn from a study of technical replicates of blood from a handful of donors. This table comes from immunoSEQ multiplex PCR, and its TCRdb copy is limited to in-frame clones, with some not included. The data contain approximately 81,000 clones, 80% to 90% of them singletons. Germline V gene lookup returns CDR1 SGHTA and CDR2 FQGNSA. V gave up 4 bases and J gave up 7 bases, with 17 bases separating them. This CDR3 region has 15 residues. Sequencing was performed on PBMCs. V gene TRBV7-2 combines with J gene TRBJ2-1, with D possibly matching TRBD2 (5 bases). The sequence was obtained from a human donor in good health. Some clones in this sample may be carry-over from other donors' samples. For the CDR3, the DNA is TGTGCCAGCAGCTCCAACGTTCTAGCTAGGAATGAGCAGTTCTTC. Residues: CASSSNVLARNEQFF.